The rows below give T cell receptor beta chains drawn from one sample of a study of blood T cells in healthy people across ages. TCRdb called the 5' RACE reads again in MiXCR, with one record for every CDR3 protein. The sample has about 1.6 million distinct CDR3 sequences, about 35% seen once; the top ten hold about 10%. The sequenced material came from blood. These receptors were obtained from a woman under 40 in good health. CDR3s include the opening cysteine and the closing phenylalanine or tryptophan. The D gene is left open where the match is weak. Only part of the rows carry a size: once, few, many, or a class if the clone is expanded.

len: 14
d_gene: TRBD2
abundance: many
v_gene: TRBV29-1
j_gene: TRBJ2-7
CDR3nt: TGCAGCGTTGAGGGCGGGAGATCCACCTACGAGCAGTACTTC
CDR3aa: CSVEGGRSTYEQYF

len: 13
d_gene: -
abundance: many
v_gene: TRBV5-1
j_gene: TRBJ2-7
CDR3nt: TGTGCCAGCAGTCCATCCCCAGGGTACGAGCAGTACTTC
CDR3aa: CASSPSPGYEQYF

len: 15
d_gene: -
abundance: many
v_gene: TRBV3-1
j_gene: TRBJ1-5
CDR3nt: TGTGCCAGCAGCCAACAGCTCCTGGGCAATCAGCCCCAGCATTTT
CDR3aa: CASSQQLLGNQPQHF

len: 16
d_gene: TRBD2
abundance: -
v_gene: TRBV28
j_gene: TRBJ2-7
CDR3nt: TGTGCCAGCAGTTCGTCGGGACTAGCGGGAGGCTACGAGCAGTACTTC
CDR3aa: CASSSSGLAGGYEQYF

len: 14
d_gene: -
abundance: few
v_gene: TRBV28
j_gene: TRBJ2-5
CDR3nt: TGTGCCAGCAGTTTTCGGTCAGGACGGGAGACCCAGTACTTC
CDR3aa: CASSFRSGRETQYF

len: 15
d_gene: -
abundance: few
v_gene: TRBV18
j_gene: TRBJ2-5
CDR3nt: TGTGCCAGCTCACCCCGGGGGACAGTACAAGAGACCCAGTACTTC
CDR3aa: CASSPRGTVQETQYF

len: 13
d_gene: -
abundance: few
v_gene: TRBV27
j_gene: TRBJ1-2
CDR3nt: TGTGCCAGCAGACTACTCCTGAGTGGGGACTACACCTTC
CDR3aa: CASRLLLSGDYTF

len: 16
d_gene: -
abundance: -
v_gene: TRBV10-1
j_gene: TRBJ2-1
CDR3nt: TGCGCCAGCAGTAATTCCCTTAGCGCCTCCTACAATGAGCAGTTCTTC
CDR3aa: CASSNSLSASYNEQFF

len: 12
d_gene: TRBD1
abundance: many
v_gene: TRBV5-1
j_gene: TRBJ2-7
CDR3nt: TGCGCCAGCAGCGGGACAGACTACGAGCAGTACTTC
CDR3aa: CASSGTDYEQYF

len: 15
d_gene: -
abundance: few
v_gene: TRBV9
j_gene: TRBJ2-3
CDR3nt: TGTGCCAGCAGCGGGGGGGACAGTAGCACAGATACGCAGTATTTT
CDR3aa: CASSGGDSSTDTQYF

len: 15
d_gene: -
abundance: -
v_gene: TRBV5-5
j_gene: TRBJ1-4
CDR3nt: TGTGCCAGCAGCTCCACCCTTAATCGGAATGAAAAACTGTTTTTT
CDR3aa: CASSSTLNRNEKLFF

len: 12
d_gene: -
abundance: few
v_gene: TRBV12-3/TRBV12-4
j_gene: TRBJ2-7
CDR3nt: TGTGCCAGCAGTCTGGCTGGGCCTGGGCAGTACTTC
CDR3aa: CASSLAGPGQYF

len: 18
d_gene: TRBD2
abundance: few
v_gene: TRBV6-2/TRBV6-3
j_gene: TRBJ2-1
CDR3nt: TGTGCCAGCAGCCGTGGAGGTGGCGCTAGCGGGGGAAAAAATGAGCAGTTCTTC
CDR3aa: CASSRGGGASGGKNEQFF

len: 13
d_gene: -
abundance: -
v_gene: TRBV20-1
j_gene: TRBJ1-2
CDR3nt: TGCAGTGCTAGAGTGGGAGGGGGTAACGGCTACACCTTC
CDR3aa: CSARVGGGNGYTF

len: 22
d_gene: TRBD2
abundance: -
v_gene: TRBV4-2
j_gene: TRBJ2-2
CDR3nt: TGTGCCAGCAGCCAAGATTGGGTCCCCGGGAGGAGCGGGAGAGTAAACACCGGGGAGCTGTTTTTT
CDR3aa: CASSQDWVPGRSGRVNTGELFF

len: 13
d_gene: -
abundance: many
v_gene: TRBV9
j_gene: TRBJ2-7
CDR3nt: TGTGCCAGCATTCCAAAGAAGAGCCACGAGCAGTACTTC
CDR3aa: CASIPKKSHEQYF

len: 12
d_gene: TRBD2
abundance: many
v_gene: TRBV29-1
j_gene: TRBJ2-1
CDR3nt: TGCAGCGCTAGCGGGGGGGACAATGAGCAGTTCTTC
CDR3aa: CSASGGDNEQFF

len: 15
d_gene: -
abundance: few
v_gene: TRBV5-5
j_gene: TRBJ1-4
CDR3nt: TGTGCCAGCAGCTTAAGACAGACCTTGAATGAAAAACTGTTTTTT
CDR3aa: CASSLRQTLNEKLFF

len: 12
d_gene: -
abundance: -
v_gene: TRBV20-1
j_gene: TRBJ2-1
CDR3nt: TGCAGTGCTATGACTGGGGCCAATGAGCAGTTCTTC
CDR3aa: CSAMTGANEQFF

len: 15
d_gene: TRBD2
abundance: few
v_gene: TRBV5-1
j_gene: TRBJ2-3
CDR3nt: TGCGCCAGCAGCAACCTAGCGGCTAGCACAGATACGCAGTATTTT
CDR3aa: CASSNLAASTDTQYF

len: 16
d_gene: TRBD2
abundance: few
v_gene: TRBV20-1
j_gene: TRBJ2-1
CDR3nt: TGCAGTGCTAGCTACATAGCGGGAGATTATTACAATGAGCAGTTCTTC
CDR3aa: CSASYIAGDYYNEQFF

len: 13
d_gene: -
abundance: -
v_gene: TRBV29-1
j_gene: TRBJ1-1
CDR3nt: TGCAACGTTTCTAGGCGTCTTGACACTGAAGCTTTCTTT
CDR3aa: CNVSRRLDTEAFF

len: 12
d_gene: -
abundance: -
v_gene: TRBV3-1
j_gene: TRBJ1-1
CDR3nt: TGTGTCAGCAGCCGCGGGAACACTGAAGCTTTCTTT
CDR3aa: CVSSRGNTEAFF

len: 17
d_gene: TRBD2
abundance: once
v_gene: TRBV5-1
j_gene: TRBJ2-1
CDR3nt: TGCGCCAGCAGCTTGGCCTTAGCGGGAACTGTAGGCAATGAGCAGTTCTTC
CDR3aa: CASSLALAGTVGNEQFF

len: 15
d_gene: -
abundance: -
v_gene: TRBV7-9
j_gene: TRBJ2-5
CDR3nt: TGTGCCAGCAGCTTAGTCGCAGATTTCAAAGAGACCCAGTACTTC
CDR3aa: CASSLVADFKETQYF

len: 14
d_gene: -
abundance: -
v_gene: TRBV7-9
j_gene: TRBJ2-7
CDR3nt: TGTGCCAGCAGCTTTCAGGCTAGCTCCTACGAGCAGTACTTC
CDR3aa: CASSFQASSYEQYF

len: 14
d_gene: -
abundance: -
v_gene: TRBV20-1
j_gene: TRBJ2-7
CDR3nt: TGCAGTGCTCCATCGGCAGTCAACTCCTACGAGCAGTACTTC
CDR3aa: CSAPSAVNSYEQYF

len: 16
d_gene: -
abundance: -
v_gene: TRBV10-2
j_gene: TRBJ1-4
CDR3nt: TGCGCCAGCAGTGGAGAACCGGGCGCACCGAATGAAAAACTGTTTTTT
CDR3aa: CASSGEPGAPNEKLFF

len: 16
d_gene: -
abundance: many
v_gene: TRBV29-1
j_gene: TRBJ2-5
CDR3nt: TGCAGCGTTGAAGATCCGGACAGAGAATACCAAGAGACCCAGTACTTC
CDR3aa: CSVEDPDREYQETQYF

len: 13
d_gene: -
abundance: few
v_gene: TRBV30
j_gene: TRBJ1-1
CDR3nt: TGTGCCTGGAGCCCGACAGGGAACACTGAAGCTTTCTTT
CDR3aa: CAWSPTGNTEAFF

len: 16
d_gene: TRBD1
abundance: few
v_gene: TRBV15
j_gene: TRBJ1-2
CDR3nt: TGTGCCACCGCGGCTCCTGACAGGGGGCCTGGCTATGGCTACACCTTC
CDR3aa: CATAAPDRGPGYGYTF

len: 15
d_gene: -
abundance: -
v_gene: TRBV27
j_gene: TRBJ1-1
CDR3nt: TGTGCCAGCAGTCCCCGAGGTAGCACAGGGCGGGAAGCTTTCTTT
CDR3aa: CASSPRGSTGREAFF

len: 14
d_gene: -
abundance: -
v_gene: TRBV29-1
j_gene: TRBJ2-5
CDR3nt: TGCAGTGTTGAGTTGATGGGGCACCAAGAGACCCAGTACTTC
CDR3aa: CSVELMGHQETQYF

len: 16
d_gene: -
abundance: -
v_gene: TRBV20-1
j_gene: TRBJ2-7
CDR3nt: TGCAGTGCTAGAGATCATCCCCCCGGATTGTCTCGCGAGCAGTACTTC
CDR3aa: CSARDHPPGLSREQYF

len: 14
d_gene: -
abundance: -
v_gene: TRBV20-1
j_gene: TRBJ1-2
CDR3nt: TGCAGTGCTAGAGTGGGCAGGATTAACTATGGCTACACCTTC
CDR3aa: CSARVGRINYGYTF

len: 16
d_gene: -
abundance: -
v_gene: TRBV7-3
j_gene: TRBJ2-3
CDR3nt: TGTGCCAGCAGCCCGGCCGGAGTTTTCAGCACAGATACGCAGTATTTT
CDR3aa: CASSPAGVFSTDTQYF

len: 15
d_gene: TRBD1
abundance: -
v_gene: TRBV20-1
j_gene: TRBJ2-2
CDR3nt: TGCAGTGCTCTAGGACAGGGCCCCGACACCGGGGAGCTGTTTTTT
CDR3aa: CSALGQGPDTGELFF

len: 13
d_gene: -
abundance: -
v_gene: TRBV20-1
j_gene: TRBJ2-7
CDR3nt: TGCAGTGCTAGAGACCGGCTGTCTGGCGAGCAGTACTTC
CDR3aa: CSARDRLSGEQYF

len: 16
d_gene: TRBD2
abundance: many
v_gene: TRBV4-1
j_gene: TRBJ2-3
CDR3nt: TGCGCCAGCAGCCAGGGACTAGCGGGGGTGCAGGATACGCAGTATTTT
CDR3aa: CASSQGLAGVQDTQYF

len: 16
d_gene: TRBD1
abundance: -
v_gene: TRBV20-1
j_gene: TRBJ1-5
CDR3nt: TGCAGTGCTAGAGACTCGACAGGGAGAAGCAATCAGCCCCAGCATTTT
CDR3aa: CSARDSTGRSNQPQHF

len: 14
d_gene: TRBD1
abundance: -
v_gene: TRBV20-1
j_gene: TRBJ1-1
CDR3nt: TGCAGTGCTAGAGATCGGACAGGTAACACTGAAGCTTTCTTT
CDR3aa: CSARDRTGNTEAFF

len: 13
d_gene: -
abundance: many
v_gene: TRBV6-2/TRBV6-3
j_gene: TRBJ2-6
CDR3nt: TGTGCCAGCAGGGTGGCTGGGGCCAACGTCCTGACTTTC
CDR3aa: CASRVAGANVLTF

len: 15
d_gene: -
abundance: few
v_gene: TRBV10-3
j_gene: TRBJ2-1
CDR3nt: TGTGCCATCAGTGATCCAGCGAGCTCCTACAATGAGCAGTTCTTC
CDR3aa: CAISDPASSYNEQFF

len: 16
d_gene: -
abundance: -
v_gene: TRBV14
j_gene: TRBJ2-3
CDR3nt: TGTGCCAGCAGCCAGCAGCCCACAAACATCCCAGATACGCAGTATTTT
CDR3aa: CASSQQPTNIPDTQYF

len: 12
d_gene: -
abundance: -
v_gene: TRBV27
j_gene: TRBJ2-3
CDR3nt: TGTGCCAGCAGTTCTCCTCAGCATACGCAGTATTTT
CDR3aa: CASSSPQHTQYF

len: 13
d_gene: -
abundance: -
v_gene: TRBV18
j_gene: TRBJ1-1
CDR3nt: TGTGCCAGCTCACCATTTGGAGACACTGAAGCTTTCTTT
CDR3aa: CASSPFGDTEAFF

len: 14
d_gene: TRBD1
abundance: -
v_gene: TRBV6-1
j_gene: TRBJ2-7
CDR3nt: TGTGCCAGCACATCCGGGACAGAGGCCTACGAGCAGTACTTC
CDR3aa: CASTSGTEAYEQYF